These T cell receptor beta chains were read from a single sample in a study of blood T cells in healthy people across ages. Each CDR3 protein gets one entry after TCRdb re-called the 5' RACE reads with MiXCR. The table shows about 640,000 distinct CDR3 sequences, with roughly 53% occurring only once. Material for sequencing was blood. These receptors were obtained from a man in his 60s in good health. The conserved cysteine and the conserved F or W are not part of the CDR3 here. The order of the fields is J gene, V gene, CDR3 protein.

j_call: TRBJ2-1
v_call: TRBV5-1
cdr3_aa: ASSFGDSIDEQF

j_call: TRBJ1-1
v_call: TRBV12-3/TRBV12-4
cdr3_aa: ASNPTGATEAF

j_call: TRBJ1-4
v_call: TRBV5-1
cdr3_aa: ASSLGQAPAKKLF

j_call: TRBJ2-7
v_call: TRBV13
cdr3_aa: ASSPAGRGVYEQY

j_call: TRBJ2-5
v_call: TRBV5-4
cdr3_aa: ASRPQQRGETQY

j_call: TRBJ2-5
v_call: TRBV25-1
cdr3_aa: ASSHKTGTETQY

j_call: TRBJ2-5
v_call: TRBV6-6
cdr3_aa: ASSRGPFTWQY

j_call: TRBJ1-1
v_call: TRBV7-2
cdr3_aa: ASSPGQGGVAF

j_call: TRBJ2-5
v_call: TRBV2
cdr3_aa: ATGWKTGARETQY

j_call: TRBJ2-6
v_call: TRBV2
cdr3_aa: ASSVGQGRSGANVLT

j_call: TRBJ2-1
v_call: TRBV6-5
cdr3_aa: ASSYGTPSSYNEQF

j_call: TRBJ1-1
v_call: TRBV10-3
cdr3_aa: AISESKGFAEAF

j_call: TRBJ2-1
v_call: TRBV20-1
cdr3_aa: SAQRNHNEQF

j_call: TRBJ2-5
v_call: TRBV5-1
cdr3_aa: ASSLDVAETQY

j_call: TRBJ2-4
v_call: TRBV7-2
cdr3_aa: ASSPGTDTIQY

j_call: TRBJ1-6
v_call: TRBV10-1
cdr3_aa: ASSEEGIGSPLH

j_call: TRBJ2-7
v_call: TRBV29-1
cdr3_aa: SVAGTGDGSEQY

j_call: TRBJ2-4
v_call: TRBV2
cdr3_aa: ASSEMTGIKNIQY

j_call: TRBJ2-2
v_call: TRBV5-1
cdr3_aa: ASSGGTRIDGELF

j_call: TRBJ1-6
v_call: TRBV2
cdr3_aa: ASKLSRASRELFH

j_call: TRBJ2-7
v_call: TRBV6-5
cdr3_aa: ASTARTDAQYEQY

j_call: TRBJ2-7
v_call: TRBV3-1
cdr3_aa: ASSRGEAEQY

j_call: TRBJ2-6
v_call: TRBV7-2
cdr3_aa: ASTPLRGTSRANVLT

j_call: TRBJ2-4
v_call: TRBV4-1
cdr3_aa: ASTNLGTGSGEQY

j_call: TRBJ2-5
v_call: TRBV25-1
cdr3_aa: ASSDTTGVKETQY

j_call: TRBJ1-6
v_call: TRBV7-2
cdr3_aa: ASSARDSQNSPLH

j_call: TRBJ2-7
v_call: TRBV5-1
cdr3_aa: ASSSLDGQVTSYEQY

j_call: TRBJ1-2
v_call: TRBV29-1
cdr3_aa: SVEAAGTGLYGYT

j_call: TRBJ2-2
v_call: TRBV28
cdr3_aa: ASRLQGTWTGELF

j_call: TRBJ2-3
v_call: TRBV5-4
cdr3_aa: ASSLAGQGARTDTQY

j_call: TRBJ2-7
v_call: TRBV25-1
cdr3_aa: ASSESEGRYEQY

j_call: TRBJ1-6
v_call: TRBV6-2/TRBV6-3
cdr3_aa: ASSYPDRGNSPLH

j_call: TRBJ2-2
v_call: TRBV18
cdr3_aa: ASSPLTGSNTGELF

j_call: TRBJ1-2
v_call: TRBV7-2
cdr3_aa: ASSPGPDRGYGYT

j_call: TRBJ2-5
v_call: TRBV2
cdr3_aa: ASGADRGAETQY

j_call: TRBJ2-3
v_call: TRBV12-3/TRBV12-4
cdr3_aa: ASSWGTGGSTDTQY

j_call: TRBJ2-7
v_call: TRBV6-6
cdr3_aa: ASSLPLGEQY

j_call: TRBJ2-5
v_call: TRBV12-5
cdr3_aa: ASGLTRTSGQETQY

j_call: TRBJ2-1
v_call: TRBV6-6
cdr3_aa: ASREAYNEQF

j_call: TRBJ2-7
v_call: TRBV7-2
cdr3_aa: ASSPQGTGTYEQY

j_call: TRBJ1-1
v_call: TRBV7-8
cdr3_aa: ASSSSGVSNTEAF

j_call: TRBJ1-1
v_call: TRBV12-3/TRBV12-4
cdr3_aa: ASSLDSGQGGTEAF

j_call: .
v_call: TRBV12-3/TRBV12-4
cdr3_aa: ASSFYAYEQY